Listed below are T cell receptor beta chains from one sample, sequenced in a study of cytomegalovirus exposure and HLA in healthy donors. Assay: immunoSEQ multiplex PCR; the TCRdb copy retains only in-frame clones and omits some. The sample consists of about 120,000 clones, roughly 80% of them appearing once. The sample comprised PBMCs. The receptors were sampled from a young man in good health and CMV-seronegative. Each CDR3 is given with its conserved first and last residue. Fields, in order: V gene, D gene, J gene, clone size, CDR3 protein, CDR3 DNA. The D gene is left open where the match is weak. Not all rows give a size; the values are once, few, many and, for expanded clones, a class.

TRBV4-3	TRBD1	TRBJ2-7	once	CASSQGQGVYEQYF	TGCGCCAGCAGCCAGGGACAGGGGGTCTACGAGCAGTACTTC
TRBV7-9	TRBD1	TRBJ2-5	NA	CASSPSTGGFQETQYF	TGTGCCAGCAGCCCCTCGACAGGGGGATTCCAAGAGACCCAGTACTTC
TRBV6-6	TRBD1	TRBJ1-2	NA	CASKGTQGSLDTF	TGTGCCAGCAAGGGTACACAGGGGAGTTTAGACACCTTC
TRBV5-4	TRBD2	TRBJ2-2	NA	CASSRTSAGELFF	TGTGCCAGCAGCAGGACTAGTGCCGGGGAGCTGTTTTTT
TRBV28	NA	TRBJ2-1	NA	CASSSGRRAEERDEQFF	TGTGCCAGCAGTTCCGGACGGAGGGCGGAGGAACGGGATGAGCAGTTCTTC
TRBV28	NA	TRBJ1-1	NA	CASSSGTQAGAFF	TGTGCCAGCAGTTCCGGGACTCAGGCCGGAGCTTTCTTT
TRBV7-9	TRBD1	TRBJ1-6	NA	CASSIRTGPNSPLHF	TGTGCCAGCAGCATTAGGACAGGTCCTAATTCACCCCTCCACTTT
TRBV2	NA	TRBJ2-2	NA	CASSEGLTPNPTGELFF	TGTGCCAGCAGTGAAGGACTCACCCCAAATCCCACCGGGGAGCTGTTTTTT
TRBV18	NA	TRBJ1-1	NA	CASSPYPGHPTNTEAFF	TGTGCCAGCTCACCATACCCGGGACACCCAACGAACACTGAAGCTTTCTTT
TRBV5-7	NA	TRBJ1-5	NA	CASSFSRQPQHF	TGTGCCAGCAGCTTTTCGCGGCAGCCCCAGCATTTT
TRBV7-9	TRBD2	TRBJ2-3	NA	CASSFTSGAHQDF	TGTGCCAGCAGCTTTACTAGCGGGGCCCACCAGGATTTT
TRBV13	TRBD1	TRBJ1-1	few	CASSFTGTGVVLNTEAFF	TGTGCCAGCAGCTTTACCGGGACAGGGGTAGTTTTGAACACTGAAGCTTTCTTT
TRBV28	TRBD1	TRBJ1-2	few	CASSPPTGDGYGYTF	TGTGCCAGCAGTCCCCCGACAGGGGATGGCTATGGCTACACCTTC
TRBV2	TRBD2	TRBJ2-2	NA	CASLRGEGTGELFF	TGTGCCAGCCTTCGCGGGGAGGGGACCGGGGAGCTGTTTTTT
TRBV30	NA	TRBJ1-1	NA	CAWSGFQGGEAFF	TGTGCCTGGAGTGGCTTCCAGGGAGGTGAAGCTTTCTTT
TRBV7-6	TRBD2	TRBJ2-7	NA	CASSHRAGGSSYEQYF	TGTGCCAGCAGCCATAGAGCGGGGGGGAGCTCCTACGAGCAGTACTTC
TRBV19	TRBD1	TRBJ2-7	NA	CASSRTGDPSYEQYF	TGTGCCAGTAGTCGGACAGGGGATCCCTCCTACGAGCAGTACTTC
TRBV6-1	NA	TRBJ2-3	NA	CASSGRGRVLDTGYF	TGTGCCAGCAGTGGGAGGGGACGGGTCCTAGATACGGGGTATTTT
TRBV5-1	NA	TRBJ2-5	NA	CASSLRGPETQYF	TGCGCCAGCAGCTTGAGGGGTCCAGAGACCCAGTACTTC
TRBV18	TRBD1	TRBJ2-7	few	CASSPKQGGEQYF	TGTGCCAGCTCACCGAAACAGGGGGGCGAGCAGTACTTC
TRBV12-5	NA	TRBJ1-2	NA	CASGSPLSHGYTF	TGTGCTAGTGGTTCCCCTCTTAGTCATGGCTACACCTTC
TRBV11-3	NA	TRBJ2-7	NA	CASSLQGQGYEQYF	TGTGCCAGCAGCTTACAAGGGCAGGGGTACGAGCAGTACTTC
TRBV7-9	TRBD1	TRBJ2-1	NA	CASSPTDRDPYNEQFF	TGTGCCAGCAGCCCTACGGACAGGGACCCCTACAATGAGCAGTTCTTC
TRBV11-2	TRBD1	TRBJ2-3	NA	CASSSPGQGTDTQYF	TGTGCCAGCAGCTCCCCGGGACAGGGCACAGATACGCAGTATTTT
TRBV19	TRBD1	TRBJ2-1	NA	CASSGPGQGRNEQFF	TGTGCCAGTAGTGGTCCGGGACAGGGTAGGAATGAGCAGTTCTTC
TRBV29-1	NA	TRBJ2-3	few	CSVRAGGTDTQYF	TGCAGCGTTAGGGCAGGGGGCACAGATACGCAGTATTTT
TRBV27	NA	TRBJ1-1	NA	CASSPQGLAEAFF	TGTGCCAGCAGCCCACAGGGACTAGCTGAAGCTTTCTTT
TRBV6-1	NA	TRBJ2-4	NA	CASSTEFLAKNIQYF	TGTGCCAGCAGTACAGAATTCCTAGCCAAAAACATTCAGTACTTC
TRBV6-4	NA	TRBJ1-1	NA	CASSAGVEDTEAFF	TGTGCCAGCAGTGCAGGGGTGGAGGACACTGAAGCTTTCTTT
TRBV14	TRBD1	TRBJ2-7	few	CASSHPGTGGYEQYF	TGTGCCAGCAGCCATCCCGGGACAGGAGGCTACGAGCAGTACTTC
TRBV9	NA	TRBJ2-3	NA	CASSVSSATDTQYF	TGTGCCAGCAGCGTAAGCAGCGCAACAGATACGCAGTATTTT
TRBV29-1	NA	TRBJ2-3	NA	CSVVAGSGTDTQYF	TGCAGCGTTGTGGCGGGGTCGGGCACAGATACGCAGTATTTT
TRBV7-9	NA	TRBJ2-3	NA	CASSPLKVTTPDTQYF	TGTGCCAGCAGCCCACTTAAGGTCACTACGCCAGATACGCAGTATTTT
TRBV6-1	NA	TRBJ2-1	NA	CASTGGRGSYNEQFF	TGTGCCAGCACCGGGGGTCGGGGCTCCTACAATGAGCAGTTCTTC
TRBV19	NA	TRBJ1-5	NA	CASLGHPSDNQPQHF	TGTGCCAGTCTGGGACACCCCTCAGACAATCAGCCCCAGCATTTT
TRBV4-2	NA	TRBJ1-6	NA	CASSQVGESSNNSPLHF	TGTGCCAGCAGCCAAGTTGGTGAGAGCTCCAATAATTCACCCCTCCACTTT
TRBV5-1	NA	TRBJ2-1	NA	CASSLGVSGRVNYEQFF	TGCGCCAGCAGCTTGGGGGTTTCAGGGCGTGTAAACTATGAGCAGTTCTTC
TRBV2	NA	TRBJ1-1	NA	CASSEYGSTEAFF	TGTGCCAGCAGTGAATATGGGAGCACTGAAGCTTTCTTT
TRBV7-8	NA	TRBJ1-5	NA	CASSPGTPYSNQPQHF	TGTGCCAGCAGCCCCGGGACACCTTATAGCAATCAGCCCCAGCATTTT
TRBV2	NA	TRBJ1-2	NA	CASSELGQGTYGYTF	TGTGCCAGCAGTGAATTAGGGCAGGGGACCTATGGCTACACCTTC
TRBV10-3	NA	TRBJ2-5	NA	CAISAGEETQYF	TGTGCCATCAGTGCAGGGGAAGAGACCCAGTACTTC
TRBV9	NA	TRBJ2-3	NA	CASSVGLPDTQYF	TGTGCCAGCAGCGTGGGACTCCCAGATACGCAGTATTTT
TRBV30	NA	TRBJ2-5	few	CAWSVIQGSGETQYF	TGTGCCTGGAGTGTAATACAGGGATCAGGAGAGACCCAGTACTTC
TRBV28	NA	TRBJ1-5	NA	CASSFTGSNQPQHF	TGTGCCAGCAGTTTTACAGGGAGCAATCAGCCCCAGCATTTT
TRBV11-3	TRBD2	TRBJ2-1	once	CASSLAGGDLSYNEQFF	TGTGCCAGCAGCCTAGCGGGGGGGGATCTGTCCTACAATGAGCAGTTCTTC
TRBV18	NA	TRBJ2-5	NA	CASSPQSQETQYF	TGTGCCAGCTCACCCCAGTCTCAAGAGACCCAGTACTTC